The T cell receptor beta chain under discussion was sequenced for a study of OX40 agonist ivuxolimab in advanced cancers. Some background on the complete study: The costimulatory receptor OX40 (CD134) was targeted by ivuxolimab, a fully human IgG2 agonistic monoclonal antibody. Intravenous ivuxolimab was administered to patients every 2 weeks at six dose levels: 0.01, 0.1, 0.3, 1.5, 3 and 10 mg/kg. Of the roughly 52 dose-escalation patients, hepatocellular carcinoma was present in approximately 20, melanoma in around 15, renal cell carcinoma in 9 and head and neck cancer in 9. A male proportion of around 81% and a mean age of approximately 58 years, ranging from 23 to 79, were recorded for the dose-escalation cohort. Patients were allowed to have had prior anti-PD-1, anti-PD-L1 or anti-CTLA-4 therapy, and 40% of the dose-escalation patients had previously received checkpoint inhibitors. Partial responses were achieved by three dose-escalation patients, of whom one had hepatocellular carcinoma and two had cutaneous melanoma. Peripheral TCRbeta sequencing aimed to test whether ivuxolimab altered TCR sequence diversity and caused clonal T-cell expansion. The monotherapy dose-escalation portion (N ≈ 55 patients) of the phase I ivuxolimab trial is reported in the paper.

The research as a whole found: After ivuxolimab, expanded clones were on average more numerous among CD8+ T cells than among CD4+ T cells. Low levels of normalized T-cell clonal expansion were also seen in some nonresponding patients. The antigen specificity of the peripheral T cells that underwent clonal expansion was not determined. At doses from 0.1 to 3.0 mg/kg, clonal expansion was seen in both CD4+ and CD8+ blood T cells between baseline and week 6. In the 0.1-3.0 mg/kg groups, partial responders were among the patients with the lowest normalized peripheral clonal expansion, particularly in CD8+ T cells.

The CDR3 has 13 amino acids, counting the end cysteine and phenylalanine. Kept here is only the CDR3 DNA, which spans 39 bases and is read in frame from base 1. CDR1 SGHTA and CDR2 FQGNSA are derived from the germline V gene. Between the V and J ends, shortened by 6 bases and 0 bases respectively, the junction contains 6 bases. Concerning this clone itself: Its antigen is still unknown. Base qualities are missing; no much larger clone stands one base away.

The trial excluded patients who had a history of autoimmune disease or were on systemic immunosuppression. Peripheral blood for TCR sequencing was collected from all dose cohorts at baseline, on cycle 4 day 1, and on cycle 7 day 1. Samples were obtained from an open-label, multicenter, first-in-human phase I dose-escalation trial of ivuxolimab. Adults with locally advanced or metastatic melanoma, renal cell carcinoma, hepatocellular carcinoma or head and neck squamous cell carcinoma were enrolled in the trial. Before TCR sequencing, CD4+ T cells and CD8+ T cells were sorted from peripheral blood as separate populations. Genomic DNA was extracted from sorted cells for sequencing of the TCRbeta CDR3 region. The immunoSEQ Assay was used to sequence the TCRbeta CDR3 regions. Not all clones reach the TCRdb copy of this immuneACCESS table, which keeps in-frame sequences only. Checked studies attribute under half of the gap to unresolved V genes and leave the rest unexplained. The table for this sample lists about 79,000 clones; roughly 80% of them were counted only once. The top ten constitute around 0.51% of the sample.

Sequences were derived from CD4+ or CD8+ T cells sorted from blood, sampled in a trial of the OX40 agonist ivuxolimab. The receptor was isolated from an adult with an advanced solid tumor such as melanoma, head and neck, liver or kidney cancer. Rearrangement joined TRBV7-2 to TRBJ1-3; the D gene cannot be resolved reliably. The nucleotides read TGTGCCAGCAGTCCATACTCTGGAAACACCATATATTTT. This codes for CASSPYSGNTIYF.